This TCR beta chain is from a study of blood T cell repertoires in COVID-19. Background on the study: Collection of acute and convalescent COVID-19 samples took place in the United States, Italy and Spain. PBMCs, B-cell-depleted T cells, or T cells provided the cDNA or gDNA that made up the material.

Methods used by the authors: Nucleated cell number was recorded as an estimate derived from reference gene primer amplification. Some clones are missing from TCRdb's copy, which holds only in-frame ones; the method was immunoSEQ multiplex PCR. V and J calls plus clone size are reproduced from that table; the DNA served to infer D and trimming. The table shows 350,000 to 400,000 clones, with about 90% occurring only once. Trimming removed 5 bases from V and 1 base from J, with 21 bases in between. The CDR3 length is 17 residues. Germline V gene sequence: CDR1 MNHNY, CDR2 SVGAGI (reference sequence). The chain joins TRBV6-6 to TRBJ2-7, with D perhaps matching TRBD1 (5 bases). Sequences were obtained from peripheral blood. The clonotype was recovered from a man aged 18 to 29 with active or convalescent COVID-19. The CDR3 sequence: CASSPRQFETNSYEQYF. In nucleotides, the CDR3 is TGTGCCAGCAGTCCCCGACAGTTCGAGACAAATTCCTACGAGCAGTACTTC.